The rows below give T cell receptor beta chains drawn from one sample of a study of response to subunit inactivated influenza vaccine. TCRdb fed the RT-PCR reads into MiXCR, producing one record per CDR3 protein. Among some 540,000 distinct CDR3 sequences listed, approximately 22% were seen once. These records were also assigned to another study, of T cells expressing NK-cell markers.

The source was CD4+ T cells sorted from PBMCs, collected about 13 days after vaccination. These receptors all come from a man between 45 and 60 years old who received an inactivated influenza vaccine. Both conserved end residues are part of each CDR3. The D gene is left open where the match is weak. For some rows the clone size is stated as once, few or many, or as a class when expanded; others skip it.

cdr3_length: 12; clone_size: -; v_call: TRBV24-1; j_call: TRBJ2-7; d_call: -; cdr3_nt: TGTGCCACCAGTGATGGGGACTACGAGCAGTACTTC; cdr3_aa: CATSDGDYEQYF
cdr3_length: 15; clone_size: -; v_call: TRBV28; j_call: TRBJ2-7; d_call: -; cdr3_nt: TGTGCCAGCAGTGCAGAAAGATGGCAAAACTACGAGCAGTACTTC; cdr3_aa: CASSAERWQNYEQYF
cdr3_length: 15; clone_size: few; v_call: TRBV6-1; j_call: TRBJ1-1; d_call: TRBD1; cdr3_nt: TGTGCCAGCATACGGGGGACAGGGGTTGACACTGAAGCTTTCTTT; cdr3_aa: CASIRGTGVDTEAFF
cdr3_length: 14; clone_size: few; v_call: TRBV5-1; j_call: TRBJ1-1; d_call: -; cdr3_nt: TGCGCCAGCAGAGGCAGCCCCCAGGGGACTGAAGCTTTCTTT; cdr3_aa: CASRGSPQGTEAFF
cdr3_length: 13; clone_size: -; v_call: TRBV24-1; j_call: TRBJ2-5; d_call: -; cdr3_nt: TGTGCCACCAGTGTTGGAGGGACGGAGACCCAGTACTTC; cdr3_aa: CATSVGGTETQYF
cdr3_length: 11; clone_size: -; v_call: TRBV6-5; j_call: TRBJ2-1; d_call: -; cdr3_nt: TGTGCCACCGCGATGGTGGGGGAGCAGTTCTTC; cdr3_aa: CATAMVGEQFF
cdr3_length: 14; clone_size: few; v_call: TRBV20-1; j_call: TRBJ1-1; d_call: -; cdr3_nt: TGCAGTGCTAGAGAACCGGGGTTCGACACTGAAGCTTTCTTT; cdr3_aa: CSAREPGFDTEAFF
cdr3_length: 18; clone_size: -; v_call: TRBV20-1; j_call: TRBJ2-6; d_call: TRBD2; cdr3_nt: TGCAGTGCTAGAGGCCTAGCGGGAGGAAACTCTGGGGCCAACGTCCTGACTTTC; cdr3_aa: CSARGLAGGNSGANVLTF
cdr3_length: 18; clone_size: -; v_call: TRBV2; j_call: TRBJ2-5; d_call: TRBD2; cdr3_nt: TGTGCCAGCAGTGAAGCCGTGGCTAGCGGGGGTTTCCAAGAGACCCAGTACTTC; cdr3_aa: CASSEAVASGGFQETQYF
cdr3_length: 12; clone_size: many; v_call: TRBV12-3/TRBV12-4; j_call: TRBJ1-2; d_call: -; cdr3_nt: TGTGCCAGCAGCAAGGACAGCTATGGCTACACCTTC; cdr3_aa: CASSKDSYGYTF
cdr3_length: 15; clone_size: few; v_call: TRBV6-2/TRBV6-3; j_call: TRBJ1-2; d_call: TRBD1; cdr3_nt: TGTGCCAGCAGCCTTGACAGGGCTTCCATCTATGGCTACACCTTC; cdr3_aa: CASSLDRASIYGYTF
cdr3_length: 15; clone_size: -; v_call: TRBV15; j_call: TRBJ2-1; d_call: TRBD2; cdr3_nt: TGTGCCACCAGCAGTATAGCGGGGGGGCTGGTTGAGCAGTTCTTC; cdr3_aa: CATSSIAGGLVEQFF
cdr3_length: 16; clone_size: -; v_call: TRBV4-2; j_call: TRBJ2-3; d_call: -; cdr3_nt: TGCGCCAGCAGCCAAGTCTGGGCTAGCGGCACAGATACGCAGTATTTT; cdr3_aa: CASSQVWASGTDTQYF
cdr3_length: 15; clone_size: -; v_call: TRBV28; j_call: TRBJ2-7; d_call: TRBD2; cdr3_nt: TGTGCCAGCAGTAAAGGACTAGCGGAGGCCTACGAGCAGTACTTC; cdr3_aa: CASSKGLAEAYEQYF
cdr3_length: 15; clone_size: few; v_call: TRBV5-1; j_call: TRBJ1-1; d_call: -; cdr3_nt: TGCGCCAGCAGCTTGACGGAGCGATCGAACACTGAAGCTTTCTTT; cdr3_aa: CASSLTERSNTEAFF
cdr3_length: 15; clone_size: -; v_call: TRBV7-2; j_call: TRBJ1-2; d_call: TRBD1; cdr3_nt: TGTGCCAGCAGCTACTACACAGGGGGGAACTATGGCTACACCTTC; cdr3_aa: CASSYYTGGNYGYTF
cdr3_length: 12; clone_size: many; v_call: TRBV12-3/TRBV12-4; j_call: TRBJ2-1; d_call: -; cdr3_nt: TGTGCCAGCAGTTTAAGGGCGGGAGAGCAGTTCTTC; cdr3_aa: CASSLRAGEQFF
cdr3_length: 12; clone_size: -; v_call: TRBV10-3; j_call: TRBJ1-2; d_call: -; cdr3_nt: TGTGCCATAGAACGGCAGGGCTATGGCTACACCTTC; cdr3_aa: CAIERQGYGYTF
cdr3_length: 13; clone_size: -; v_call: TRBV6-2/TRBV6-3; j_call: TRBJ2-5; d_call: -; cdr3_nt: TGTGCCAGCAGTTCCCGGACGCCGCCGACCCAGTACTTC; cdr3_aa: CASSSRTPPTQYF
cdr3_length: 18; clone_size: few; v_call: TRBV14; j_call: TRBJ2-6; d_call: -; cdr3_nt: TGTGCCAGCAGCCATCTTATGGGCTTATACTCTGGGGCCAACGTCCTGACTTTC; cdr3_aa: CASSHLMGLYSGANVLTF
cdr3_length: 15; clone_size: -; v_call: TRBV5-1; j_call: TRBJ2-5; d_call: -; cdr3_nt: TGCGCCAGCAGAAACAGGGGAGGCGGACAAGAGACCCAGTACTTC; cdr3_aa: CASRNRGGGQETQYF
cdr3_length: 17; clone_size: few; v_call: TRBV15; j_call: TRBJ2-3; d_call: TRBD1; cdr3_nt: TGTGCCACCAGCAGAGATATAGGGACAGGGTTCTCAGATACGCAGTATTTT; cdr3_aa: CATSRDIGTGFSDTQYF
cdr3_length: 16; clone_size: -; v_call: TRBV7-2; j_call: TRBJ2-7; d_call: -; cdr3_nt: TGTGCCAGCAGCTTAACCCGGGACCTCGGGGACTACGAGCAGTACTTC; cdr3_aa: CASSLTRDLGDYEQYF
cdr3_length: 14; clone_size: -; v_call: TRBV6-1; j_call: TRBJ2-7; d_call: TRBD1; cdr3_nt: TGTGCCAGCAGGTCCCGGGACAGAGGCTACGAGCAGTACTTC; cdr3_aa: CASRSRDRGYEQYF
cdr3_length: 18; clone_size: few; v_call: TRBV6-2/TRBV6-3; j_call: TRBJ1-5; d_call: TRBD1; cdr3_nt: TGTGCCAGCAGTTACTCTCGAGACAGGGATCCTAGCAATCAGCCCCAGCATTTT; cdr3_aa: CASSYSRDRDPSNQPQHF
cdr3_length: 14; clone_size: -; v_call: TRBV7-2; j_call: TRBJ2-7; d_call: -; cdr3_nt: TGTGCCAGCAGAGAGTCTAGCGTCTCCTACGAGCAGTACTTC; cdr3_aa: CASRESSVSYEQYF
cdr3_length: 19; clone_size: few; v_call: TRBV29-1; j_call: TRBJ2-1; d_call: TRBD2; cdr3_nt: TGCAGCGTTGAAGATCAGAGGTGGGGGACTAGCGGGAGGGGGTATGAGCAGTTCTTC; cdr3_aa: CSVEDQRWGTSGRGYEQFF
cdr3_length: 19; clone_size: few; v_call: TRBV20-1; j_call: TRBJ2-3; d_call: TRBD2; cdr3_nt: TGCAGTGCTAGACCGGGACTAGCGACCCCCGGGTCCCTCACAGATACGCAGTATTTT; cdr3_aa: CSARPGLATPGSLTDTQYF
cdr3_length: 16; clone_size: -; v_call: TRBV20-1; j_call: TRBJ2-1; d_call: -; cdr3_nt: TGCAGTGCTAGAGATTTTGGGGGGCTAGCGCACAATGAGCAGTTCTTC; cdr3_aa: CSARDFGGLAHNEQFF
cdr3_length: 13; clone_size: -; v_call: TRBV12-3/TRBV12-4; j_call: TRBJ1-5; d_call: -; cdr3_nt: TGTGCCAGCAGCCGACGGAGCAATCAGCCCCAGCATTTT; cdr3_aa: CASSRRSNQPQHF
cdr3_length: 15; clone_size: -; v_call: TRBV7-2; j_call: TRBJ2-1; d_call: TRBD1; cdr3_nt: TGTGCCAGCAGCTTAGCCCCGGGACAGGGGGGTGAGCAGTTCTTC; cdr3_aa: CASSLAPGQGGEQFF
cdr3_length: 18; clone_size: -; v_call: TRBV6-5; j_call: TRBJ2-7; d_call: -; cdr3_nt: TGTGCCAGCAGTTACTCTTTCCTCCAGGGTCCCAGCTCCTACGAGCAGTACTTC; cdr3_aa: CASSYSFLQGPSSYEQYF
cdr3_length: 15; clone_size: -; v_call: TRBV25-1; j_call: TRBJ2-3; d_call: -; cdr3_nt: TGTGCCAGCAGTGAATTGGTCAGGAGCACAGATACGCAGTATTTT; cdr3_aa: CASSELVRSTDTQYF
cdr3_length: 15; clone_size: few; v_call: TRBV27; j_call: TRBJ1-5; d_call: TRBD1; cdr3_nt: TGTGCCAGCAGAACACAGGGGGCGGGCAATCAGCCCCAGCATTTT; cdr3_aa: CASRTQGAGNQPQHF
cdr3_length: 17; clone_size: -; v_call: TRBV6-5; j_call: TRBJ1-3; d_call: -; cdr3_nt: TGTGCCAGCAGTTACTCGGGGGTGGCAGATTCTGGAAACACCATATATTTT; cdr3_aa: CASSYSGVADSGNTIYF